Reported below is one T cell receptor beta chain. Its antigen remains unknown. Each replicate PCR on the sorted subsets used about 220 ng DNA (around 30,000 T cell genomes). The data were produced by immunoSEQ multiplex PCR, yet TCRdb's version contains in-frame clones alone and is incomplete. The sample lists roughly 700,000 clones, roughly 70% occurring once. Germline-derived CDR1 and CDR2 are DFQATT and SNEGSKA (reference sequence). V gave up 3 bases and J gave up 1 base, with 3 bases separating them. This CDR3 region has 11 residues. This sample stems from a study of shared clonotypes between healthy human individuals. General study findings and limits: It was anticipated that sequencing depth would influence how many clonotypes donors shared. Sampling involved blood alone; tissue repertoires likely differ.

The chain employs TRBV20-1 and TRBJ2-5; the D is unclear. The sequenced sample consisted of memory CD4+ T cells sorted from blood. Subset: CD45RA-negative fraction. The sequence was collected from a woman under 40 in good health. The chain's CDR3 is CSARPQETQYF. The CDR3 DNA reads TGCAGTGCTAGGCCCCAAGAGACCCAGTACTTC.